Each of the 28 T cell receptor beta chains below was sequenced from the same sample in a study of preoperative IRX-2 immunotherapy in early breast cancer. Treatment in this sample: preoperative locoregional IRX-2 cytokine immunotherapy. Clones were read by immunoSEQ multiplex PCR, and TCRdb kept only the in-frame ones, dropping some. The sample lists about 67,000 clones, roughly 94% occurring once. The sample was taken from a patient treated with IRX-2 immunotherapy. All receptors come from a human donor with breast cancer.

The genes are TRBV6-4 and TRBJ2-3; tentatively, D is TRBD2 (6 bases). The germline V gene has CDR1 MRHNA and CDR2 SNTAGT. V lost 0 bases, J lost 2 bases, and 9 bases lay in between. The length of the CDR3 is 15 residues. CDR3 in amino acids: CASSDSGGDTDTQYF. Here the CDR3 DNA reads TGTGCCAGCAGTGACTCTGGCGGGGACACAGATACGCAGTATTTT.

This clone came up a few times. The chain employs TRBV2 and TRBJ1-6, with 9 nucleotides matching TRBD1. Germline lookup yields CDR1 SNHLY and CDR2 FYNNEI. The V segment lost 8 bases and the J segment 4 bases; nucleotides outside the gene matches: 6. The length of the CDR3 is 15 residues. CDR3 nucleotide sequence: TGTGCCAGCTTAGCCGGGACAGGGTATAATTCACCCCTCCACTTT. Its protein product is CASLAGTGYNSPLHF.

The chain has TRBV9 and TRBJ2-2; D not resolved. CDR1 is SGDLS, CDR2 YYNGEE, per germline. The V end was cut by 4 bases, the J end by 5 bases, with 3 bases between. This CDR3 is built from 11 residues. The CDR3 DNA reads TGTGCCAGCAGCCGGACCGGGGAGCTGTTTTTT. This gives the protein CASSRTGELFF.

V is TRBV5-8 and J is TRBJ1-5, with TRBD1 identical over 7 bases. Germline-derived CDR1 and CDR2 are SGHTS and YDEGEE. V was pared by 0 bases and J by 3 bases, with 3 bases of the junction left unmatched. The CDR3 length is 15 residues. The chain's CDR3 is CASSLAGTANQPQHF. CDR3 nucleotides: TGTGCCAGCAGCTTGGCCGGGACAGCCAATCAGCCCCAGCATTTT.

The chain recombines TRBV7-2 with TRBJ2-5, with D possibly being TRBD2 (6 bases). Germline assignment: CDR1 SGHTA and CDR2 FQGNSA. V lost 5 bases to trimming and J lost 0 bases, with 13 bases between them. This CDR3 region has 15 residues. The CDR3: CASSLDRGYQETQYF. In DNA form, the CDR3 reads TGTGCCAGCAGCCTAGACCGGGGGTACCAAGAGACCCAGTACTTC. The entire variable domain, with the rest obtained from reference TRBV7-2 and TRBJ2-5, is as follows: GAGVSQSPSNKVTEKGKDVELRCDPISGHTALYWYRQSLGQGLEFLIYFQGNSAPDKSGLPSDRFSAERTGGSVSTLTIQRTQQEDSAVYLCASSLDRGYQETQYFGPGTRLLVL.

This clone has just one count. The CDR3 reads CASSLVRPRTYTDTQYF. The DNA for the CDR3 is TGCGCCAGCAGCTTGGTCAGGCCCCGGACTTACACAGATACGCAGTATTTT. This chain links TRBV5-1 with TRBJ2-3; TRBD2 might be the D (5 bases). The CDR3 is 17 residues long. V was clipped by 0 bases and J by 2 bases, with 16 bases between them. Germline V gene data show CDR1 as SGHRS and CDR2 as YFSETQ. Full variable domain (outside the CDR3, taken from reference TRBV5-1 and TRBJ2-3): KAGVTQTPRYLIKTRGQQVTLSCSPISGHRSVSWYQQTPGQGLQFLFEYFSETQRNKGNFPGRFSGRQFSNSRSEMNVSTLELGDSALYLCASSLVRPRTYTDTQYFGPGTRLTVL.

The V and J genes are TRBV9 and TRBJ1-1, with D possibly TRBD1 on 5 matching bases. The germline V gene has CDR1 SGDLS and CDR2 YYNGEE. V was cut by 4 bases and J by 0 bases, with 10 bases left in between. The CDR3 runs to 14 residues. CDR3 loop: CASSSRAVNTEAFF. The CDR3 DNA sequence: TGTGCCAGCAGCTCCAGGGCGGTGAACACTGAAGCTTTCTTT.

A single count supports this clone. The chain combines TRBV7-2 with TRBJ2-4, with D unclear. The CDR3 spans 12 residues. The germline V and J ends were trimmed by 1 base and 7 bases, with 5 bases remaining between them. The germline CDR1 and CDR2 sequences are SGHTA and FQGNSA. Written as DNA, the CDR3 is TGTGCCAGCAGCTTAGTGGGGAACATTCAGTACTTC. The encoded protein is CASSLVGNIQYF.

V and J are TRBV4-2 and TRBJ2-6, with no clear D. From germline, CDR1 is LGHNA and CDR2 YNFKEQ. Trimming pared 4 bases from V and 0 bases from J, leaving 10 bases between. This CDR3 is built from 16 residues. CDR3 loop: CASSPTTSSGANVLTF. Written as DNA, the CDR3 is TGTGCCAGCAGCCCTACGACCAGCTCTGGGGCCAACGTCCTGACTTTC.

The chain employs TRBV5-4 and TRBJ1-2; 11 bases agree with TRBD1. CDR1 and CDR2 from the germline V gene are SGHNT and YYREEE (reference sequence). There are 15 residues in the CDR3. V dropped 2 bases and J dropped 5; count of bases not matched to a gene: 5. The DNA for the CDR3 is TGTGCCAGCAGCTTCCGGACAGGGGGCTTATATGGCTACACCTTC. It codes for CASSFRTGGLYGYTF.

This chain joins TRBV18 and TRBJ2-4, with TRBD1 matching over 8 bases. CDR3 length equals 18 residues. The germline V gene encodes CDR1 KGHSH and CDR2 LQKENI. Unmatched junction bases numbered 10, after V lost 3 bases and J lost 0 bases. This chain's CDR3 is CASSPRRQGSIAKNIQYF. In nucleotides, the CDR3 is TGTGCCAGCTCACCGAGACGACAGGGGTCCATAGCCAAAAACATTCAGTACTTC.

This rearrangement joins TRBV27 to TRBJ1-2; 9 bases match TRBD1. The germline V gene has CDR1 MNHEY and CDR2 SMNVEV (reference sequence). CDR3 length: 16 amino acids. V trimming: 5 bases; J trimming: 1 base; junction bases outside the gene matches: 8. The CDR3 bases are TGTGCCAGCAGTATCGCCGGGACAGGGTTTAACTATGGCTACACCTTC. Its translation is CASSIAGTGFNYGYTF.

The chain carries TRBV30 and TRBJ1-1, with D uncertain. CDR1 and CDR2 (germline): GTSNPN, SVGIG (reference sequence). The CDR3 has 13 amino acids. V lost 3 bases and J lost 6, with 14 bases in between. The CDR3 sequence: CAWRTRMVAEAFF. The CDR3, as DNA: TGTGCCTGGAGGACACGGATGGTCGCTGAAGCTTTCTTT.

The DNA of the CDR3 is TGTGCCAGCAGCCACGACAGGGAGGGTGGCTACACCTTC. Translated: CASSHDREGGYTF. This chain connects TRBV5-4 to TRBJ1-2; 7 bases are a match to TRBD1. This CDR3 is built from 13 residues. J lost 7 bases, V lost 4 bases, and 7 bases had no gene match. CDR1 and CDR2 from the germline V gene are SGHNT and YYREEE (reference sequence).

The V and J genes are TRBV27 and TRBJ1-4; D is unresolved. The CDR3 sequence is 12 residues long. V lost 8 bases and J 8 bases, leaving 12 bases between the germline ends. CDR1 is MNHEY and CDR2 is SMNVEV in the germline V gene (reference sequence). CDR3 bases: TGTGCCAGCCGCAGGTTTGGAGAAAAACTGTTTTTT. This encodes CASRRFGEKLFF. Filled out from reference TRBV27 and TRBJ1-4, the complete variable domain reads EAQVTQNPRYLITVTGKKLTVTCSQNMNHEYMSWYRQDPGLGLRQIYYSMNVEVTDKGDVPEGYKVSRKEKRNFPLILESPSPNQTSLYFCASRRFGEKLFFGSGTQLSVL.

The J gene is TRBJ2-3, the V gene TRBV29-1; either TRBD1 or TRBD2 may fit D (7 bases each). CDR1 is SQVTM and CDR2 is ANQGSEA in the germline V gene. This CDR3 spans 17 amino acids. V lost 1 base to trimming and J lost 1 base, with 18 bases between them. CDR3 protein: CSVEGLAEGGRTDTQYF. Here the CDR3 DNA reads TGCAGCGTTGAAGGCCTAGCGGAAGGGGGCCGCACAGATACGCAGTATTTT.

This clone was detected only a few times. This chain joins TRBV7-9 and TRBJ1-2; D might be TRBD1 (5 bases). V was trimmed by 4 bases and J by 4 bases, leaving 10 bases between them. CDR1 and CDR2 from the germline V gene are SEHNR and FQNEAQ (reference sequence). The CDR3 is made up of 13 amino acids. Here the CDR3 DNA reads TGTGCCAGCAGCTCCACAGGACCCTATGGCTACACCTTC. It is translated as CASSSTGPYGYTF.

The chain uses TRBV6-1 and TRBJ2-7; D is perhaps TRBD2 (6 bases). Per the germline V gene, CDR1 is MNHNS and CDR2 is SASEGT. This CDR3 is 15 amino acids long. The germline V and J ends were trimmed by 3 bases and 5 bases, with 17 bases remaining between them. The CDR3 reads CASSDPGGGNDEQYF. DNA for the CDR3: TGTGCCAGCAGTGACCCCGGGGGTGGGAACGACGAGCAGTACTTC.

This clone has just a few counts. The rearrangement links TRBV5-4 to TRBJ1-2; 10 bases line up with TRBD1. The CDR3 is 15 residues long. Germline CDR1 and CDR2: SGHNT and YYREEE (reference sequence). Trimming at V came to 3 bases and at J to 2 bases, leaving 4 bases not matched to a gene. The DNA for the CDR3 is TGTGCCAGCAGCTCCCCGGGACAGGGGAACTATGGCTACACCTTC. Translated: CASSSPGQGNYGYTF.

The J gene is TRBJ2-7, the V gene TRBV7-9, with D perhaps TRBD2 (5 bases). V was pared by 7 bases and J by 3 bases, with 16 bases between. This CDR3 spans 14 amino acids. Germline V gives CDR1 SEHNR, CDR2 FQNEAQ (reference sequence). The chain's CDR3 is CASNVEGFNYEQYF. The CDR3, as DNA: TGTGCCAGCAATGTCGAGGGCTTTAACTACGAGCAGTACTTC. The full variable domain, rest sourced from reference TRBV7-9 and TRBJ2-7, is DTGVSQNPRHKITKRGQNVTFRCDPISEHNRLYWYRQTLGQGPEFLTYFQNEAQLEKSRLLSDRFSAERPKGSFSTLEIQRTEQGDSAMYLCASNVEGFNYEQYFGPGTRLTVT.

The genes are TRBV28 and TRBJ2-3; D is undetermined. CDR1 is MDHEN, CDR2 SYDVKM, per germline. Trimming stripped 6 bases from V and 5 bases from J, with 21 bases between. The CDR3 is 16 amino acids. CDR3 sequence (DNA): TGTGCCAGCAGGAACGAAGCCCTCCCATTAGGAGATACGCAGTATTTT. Translating gives CASRNEALPLGDTQYF.

The genes are TRBV6-5 and TRBJ2-1; possible D gene TRBD2, 6 bases. Trimming cost V 1 base and J 0 bases, with 10 bases left between them. CDR3 length: 16 residues. Germline CDR1 MNHEY, CDR2 SVGAGI. DNA for the CDR3: TGTGCCAGCAGTTACTGGGCGGGGAGCTCCTACAATGAGCAGTTCTTC. It specifies CASSYWAGSSYNEQFF.

This clone came up once. V gene TRBV19 combines with J gene TRBJ2-7; 7 bases agree with TRBD1. The junction had 15 bases not matched to a gene; V was cut back by 5 bases and J by 5 bases. CDR3 size: 16 residues. Germline assignment: CDR1 LNHDA and CDR2 SQIVND (reference sequence). This CDR3 reads CASSEGQRKGFNEQYF. The CDR3, as DNA: TGTGCCAGTAGTGAGGGACAGAGGAAGGGTTTTAACGAGCAGTACTTC.

The gene calls are TRBV5-4 and TRBJ2-5, with 9 positions matching TRBD2. CDR3 size: 16 residues. V shed 6 bases, J shed 7 bases, and the junction held 16 bases outside the gene matches. The germline CDR1 and CDR2 sequences are SGHNT and YYREEE (reference sequence). The chain's CDR3 is CASTDPRAGGQRTQYF. CDR3 nucleotides: TGTGCCAGCACCGATCCGCGAGCGGGAGGCCAACGGACCCAGTACTTC.

The V and J genes are TRBV5-1 and TRBJ1-1; 11 bases line up with TRBD1. The CDR3 is made up of 18 amino acids. With 0 bases clipped from V and 2 bases from J, the junction kept 9 bases outside the gene matches. Germline V gene lookup returns CDR1 SGHRS and CDR2 YFSETQ. Written as DNA, the CDR3 is TGCGCCAGCAGCTTGGTTCATCGGACAGGGGGCCGCAACACTGAAGCTTTCTTT. It codes for CASSLVHRTGGRNTEAFF.

As DNA, the CDR3 is TGTGCCAGCACTAGGACAGGGGGGATCTACGAGCAGTACTTC. Encoded protein: CASTRTGGIYEQYF. This chain links TRBV2 with TRBJ2-7, with TRBD1 identical over 10 bases. The ends lost 7 bases at V and 3 bases at J; junction bases unmatched: 6. The CDR3 sequence is 14 residues long. Looked up from germline, CDR1 is SNHLY and CDR2 is FYNNEI.

The rearrangement joins TRBV27 to TRBJ2-7; 7 bases fit TRBD2. From germline, CDR1 is MNHEY and CDR2 SMNVEV (reference sequence). The V gene end was trimmed by 0 bases and the J gene end by 4 bases; junction bases not matched to a gene: 9. The CDR3 totals 16 residues. The CDR3 nucleotides are TGTGCCAGCAGTTTATCCTCGAGGCTAGCGGTTTACGAGCAGTACTTC. Amino acids: CASSLSSRLAVYEQYF.

This chain uses TRBV7-9 with TRBJ1-3, with a weak D call TRBD1 (5 bases). This CDR3 contains 14 residues. Germline CDR1 reads SEHNR; CDR2 reads FQNEAQ (reference sequence). V was trimmed by 8 bases and J by 8 bases, leaving 19 bases between them. The CDR3 coding sequence is TGTGCCAGCCAGCCCCTGTTATGGGGCCACACCATATATTTT. Amino acids: CASQPLLWGHTIYF. The complete variable domain, with remaining parts taken from reference TRBV7-9 and TRBJ1-3, reads DTGVSQNPRHKITKRGQNVTFRCDPISEHNRLYWYRQTLGQGPEFLTYFQNEAQLEKSRLLSDRFSAERPKGSFSTLEIQRTEQGDSAMYLCASQPLLWGHTIYFGEGSWLTVV.